This T cell receptor beta chain derives from a study of response to subunit inactivated influenza vaccine. Study outcomes and limitations: It was the authors' suggestion that each seasonal influenza vaccination recruits few new T cells.

The CDR3 has 10 amino acids. Per the germline V gene, CDR1 is DFQATT and CDR2 is SNEGSKA (reference sequence). V trimming: 6 bases; J trimming: 7 bases; junction bases outside the gene matches: 2. A remark on this clonotype: The antigen remains unidentified.

TCRdb passed the RT-PCR reads through MiXCR, listing each CDR3 protein once. The profile shows 450,000 to 600,000 distinct CDR3 sequences, about 7.2% of them singletons. The J gene is TRBJ2-5, the V gene TRBV20-1; 7 positions match TRBD2. This material consisted of PBMCs from blood, taken less than 25 months after vaccination. This TCR was recovered from a man between 50 and 69 years old who received an inactivated influenza vaccine. The CDR3 DNA sequence: TGCAGTGCCTCTAGCGGGACCCAGTACTTC. Translating it yields CSASSGTQYF.